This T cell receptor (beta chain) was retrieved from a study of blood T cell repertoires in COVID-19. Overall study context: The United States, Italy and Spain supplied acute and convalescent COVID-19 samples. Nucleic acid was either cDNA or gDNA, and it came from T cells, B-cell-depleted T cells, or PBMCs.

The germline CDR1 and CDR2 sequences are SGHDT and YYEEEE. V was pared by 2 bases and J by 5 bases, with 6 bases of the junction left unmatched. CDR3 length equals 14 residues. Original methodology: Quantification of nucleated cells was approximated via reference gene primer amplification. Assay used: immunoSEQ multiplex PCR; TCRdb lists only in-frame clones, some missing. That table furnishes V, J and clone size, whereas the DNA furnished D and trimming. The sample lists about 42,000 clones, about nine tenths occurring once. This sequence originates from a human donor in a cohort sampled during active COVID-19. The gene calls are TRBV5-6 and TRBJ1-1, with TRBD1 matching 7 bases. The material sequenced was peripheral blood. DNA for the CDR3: TGTGCCAGCAGCTTCCCAGGGGGTAATACTGAAGCTTTCTTT. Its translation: CASSFPGGNTEAFF.